The 25 T cell receptor beta chains in this list originate from one sample, sequenced in a study of a mutant IDH1 vaccine in newly diagnosed glioma (dated by TCRdb to the early 2020s). Antigen specificity for these receptors is unknown. The intended sense of this specimen's time point label: week 35, safety follow-up. Each vaccine dose, consisting of 300 ug of a 20-mer mutant IDH1 peptide in Montanide, was administered subcutaneously with topical imiquimod. The protocol used for the library was the immunoSEQ multiplex PCR assay. What TCRdb holds here is the immuneACCESS table cut down to in-frame rearrangements. Part of the clones is not present; checked against another copy, under half of the missing clones reflect an unresolved V gene, and the others are unexplained. The sample yields about 50,000 clones; approximately 80% were counted once. The biggest ten clones account for about 12% of the sample.

The specimen comprised PBMCs, sampled from a glioma patient whose treatment included an IDH1 peptide vaccine. These receptors all stem from a man in his forties or fifties with glioma.

V and J are TRBV25-1 and TRBJ1-2; no clear D gene. CDR1 is MGHDK, CDR2 SYGVNS, per germline. This CDR3 region has 15 residues. Trimming pared 1 base from V and 9 bases from J, leaving 18 bases between. Here the CDR3 DNA reads TGTGCCAGCAGTGAATTTTTGGGATCGCAGTCTCGCTACACCTTC. Translated, it gives CASSEFLGSQSRYTF.

The rearrangement uses TRBV6-5 and TRBJ2-1, with 7 bases matching TRBD1. V trimming: 7 bases; J trimming: 6 bases; junction bases outside the gene matches: 6. Germline V CDR1 and CDR2: MNHEY, SVGAGI. The length of the CDR3 is 13 residues. CDR3 loop: CASKDRAGNEQFF. The DNA of the CDR3 is TGTGCCAGCAAAGACAGGGCTGGCAATGAGCAGTTCTTC.

CDR3 sequence: CASSLWTSGATDTQYF. In nucleotides, the CDR3 is TGTGCCAGCAGCTTATGGACTAGCGGGGCCACAGATACGCAGTATTTT. The chain couples TRBV5-4 to TRBJ2-3, with 12 bases fitting TRBD2. CDR3 length equals 16 residues. V trimming: 2 bases; J trimming: 2 bases; junction bases outside the gene matches: 3. CDR1 is SGHNT, CDR2 YYREEE, per germline (reference sequence). The whole variable domain, remainder taken from reference TRBV5-4 and TRBJ2-3, is ETGVTQSPTHLIKTRGQQVTLRCSSQSGHNTVSWYQQALGQGPQFIFQYYREEENGRGNFPPRFSGLQFPNYSSELNVNALELDDSALYLCASSLWTSGATDTQYFGPGTRLTVL.

This chain connects TRBV6-5 to TRBJ2-1; TRBD2 matches at 9 bases. The CDR3 covers 15 residues. In germline, CDR1 is MNHEY, CDR2 SVGAGI. The ends lost 6 bases at V and 7 bases at J; junction bases unmatched: 10. CDR3 sequence: CASSQNSGGKNEQFF. CDR3 DNA sequence: TGTGCCAGCAGCCAAAATAGCGGGGGCAAAAATGAGCAGTTCTTC.

The genes are TRBV21-1 and TRBJ2-7; the table calls TRBD2, which could not be checked here. TRBV21-1 is classified as a pseudogene. This CDR3 has 13 residues. The CDR3 region has the DNA TGTGCCTTCGTGGCAGGAGGAAGGTACGAGCAGTACTTC. It specifies CAFVAGGRYEQYF.

The rearrangement joins TRBV9 to TRBJ2-3; no reliable D call. The V gene's germline CDR1 is SGDLS and CDR2 YYNGEE. V gave up 0 bases and J gave up 1 base, with 12 bases separating them. The CDR3 totals 16 residues. The CDR3 nucleotides are TGTGCCAGCAGCGTAGAAGGGAACCTGGGCACAGATACGCAGTATTTT. Translating gives CASSVEGNLGTDTQYF.

This chain uses TRBV27 with TRBJ2-3, with 12 bases aligning to TRBD2. Losses at the gene ends were 10 bases for V and 3 bases for J; bases not matched to a gene: 8. Germline CDR1 reads MNHEY; CDR2 reads SMNVEV (reference sequence). The CDR3 totals 15 residues. The CDR3 DNA sequence: TGTGCCACCGCGACTAGCGGGAGTTCGACAGATACGCAGTATTTT. It codes for CATATSGSSTDTQYF.

The chain carries TRBV6-5 and TRBJ1-3; D is unresolved. Germline V lookup: CDR1 MNHEY, CDR2 SVGAGI. V lost 5 bases and J lost 0, with 8 bases in between. CDR3 size: 14 residues. The DNA for the CDR3 is TGTGCCAGCAGTCGATACCTCTCTGGAAACACCATATATTTT. The encoded protein is CASSRYLSGNTIYF.

The rearrangement links TRBV7-9 to TRBJ2-5; no definite D call. The CDR3 spans 16 residues. V lost 1 base, J lost 2 bases, and 14 bases lay in between. Per the germline V gene, CDR1 is SEHNR and CDR2 is FQNEAQ (reference sequence). CDR3 protein: CASSLGGLGHQETQYF. DNA of the CDR3: TGTGCCAGCAGCTTAGGGGGTTTAGGGCATCAAGAGACCCAGTACTTC.

J is TRBJ2-2 and V is TRBV7-6; TRBD1 agrees at 7 bases. CDR1 and CDR2 (germline): SGHVS, FNYEAQ. This CDR3 is 17 amino acids long. V lost 3 bases, J lost 4 bases, and 11 bases stayed unmatched. The CDR3 region has the DNA TGTGCCAGCAGCTTCGACCCGGACAGGCCGGCCACCGGGGAGCTGTTTTTT. Protein: CASSFDPDRPATGELFF.

The rearrangement links TRBV6-5 to TRBJ2-1; D possibly uses TRBD1 or TRBD2 (5 bases each). V was trimmed by 5 bases and J by 5 bases, leaving 13 bases between them. This CDR3 is 14 amino acids long. Germline-derived CDR1 and CDR2 are MNHEY and SVGAGI. DNA of the CDR3: TGTGCCAGCAGTGAAAGCGGCAGGGACAATGAGCAGTTCTTC. This codes for CASSESGRDNEQFF.

This chain uses TRBV7-2 with TRBJ2-2; possibly TRBD2 for D (6 bases). V was cut by 2 bases and J by 5 bases, with 15 bases left in between. From germline, CDR1 is SGHTA and CDR2 FQGNSA. There are 16 residues in the CDR3. The CDR3 nucleotides are TGTGCCAGCAGCTTAAGTCCGGGACTGGTAACCGGGGAGCTGTTTTTT. Its protein product is CASSLSPGLVTGELFF.

This clone has just a few counts. This chain uses TRBV2 with TRBJ2-1, with D possibly being TRBD2 (5 bases). Germline V gene sequence: CDR1 SNHLY, CDR2 FYNNEI. The CDR3 has 14 residues. Trimming stripped 2 bases from V and 10 bases from J, with 15 bases between. CDR3 residues: CASSERTPPGEQFF. The CDR3 DNA reads as TGTGCCAGCAGTGAAAGGACTCCCCCGGGGGAGCAGTTCTTC.

The chain joins TRBV5-1 to TRBJ2-7, with TRBD2 identical over 9 bases. The germline CDR1 and CDR2 sequences are SGHRS and YFSETQ. V lost 2 bases and J lost 5; bases outside the gene matches: 5. This CDR3 has 14 amino acids. The CDR3 spells CASSFSGSHHEQYF. Here the CDR3 DNA reads TGCGCCAGCAGCTTTAGCGGGAGTCACCACGAGCAGTACTTC.

The rearrangement links TRBV4-2 to TRBJ2-7; the match to TRBD2 covers 8 bases. V lost 0 bases to trimming and J lost 2 bases; unmatched junction nucleotides: 6. The CDR3 is made up of 16 amino acids. Germline CDR1 is LGHNA and CDR2 is YNFKEQ. DNA for the CDR3: TGTGCCAGCAGCCAAGAGGGGCTAGCGGGCGCCTACGAGCAGTACTTC. Translated, it gives CASSQEGLAGAYEQYF.

The chain recombines TRBV4-3 with TRBJ1-1; D is possibly TRBD1 (5 bases). Trimming left V 2 bases short and J 5 bases short, with 18 bases between. Germline assignment: CDR1 LGHNA and CDR2 YSLEER. CDR3 length: 16 amino acids. The CDR3 nucleotides are TGCGCCAGCAGCCAAACCACTCAAACGTCAGGGACTGAAGCTTTCTTT. The encoded protein is CASSQTTQTSGTEAFF.

The rearrangement uses TRBV5-8 and TRBJ2-1; D is unresolved. The CDR3 extends over 14 amino acids. The germline V and J ends were trimmed by 3 bases and 6 bases, with 13 bases remaining between them. Germline V gives CDR1 SGHTS, CDR2 YDEGEE. Here the CDR3 DNA reads TGTGCCAGCAGCTATAGCCTTGCCGGCAATGAGCAGTTCTTC. Residues: CASSYSLAGNEQFF.

The chain uses TRBV4-1 and TRBJ2-1; either TRBD1 or TRBD2 may supply D (6 bases each). This CDR3 has 14 residues. The V and J ends lost 4 bases and 5 bases respectively, with 12 bases between them. Per the germline V gene, CDR1 is MGHRA and CDR2 is YSYEKL. This CDR3 reads CASSRRGDDNEQFF. DNA for the CDR3: TGCGCCAGCAGCCGGAGGGGGGACGACAATGAGCAGTTCTTC.

This sequence joins TRBV27 and TRBJ2-1; no clear D. Trimming left V 2 bases short and J 0 bases short, with 5 bases between. This CDR3 region has 14 residues. Germline V CDR1 and CDR2: MNHEY, SMNVEV (reference sequence). The CDR3 nucleotides read TGTGCCAGCAGTTTACAAGACTCCTACAATGAGCAGTTCTTC. This translates into CASSLQDSYNEQFF.

CDR3 protein: CASAASGSNEQFF. In DNA, the CDR3 is TGCGCCAGCGCCGCTAGCGGCTCCAATGAGCAGTTCTTC. The chain has TRBV10-2 and TRBJ2-1, with 7 positions matching TRBD2. CDR3 size: 13 residues. Trimming at V came to 8 bases and at J to 6 bases, leaving 7 bases not matched to a gene. CDR1 is WSHSY and CDR2 is SAAADI in the germline V gene.

The chain links TRBV29-1 to TRBJ1-2, with D possibly TRBD1 on 5 matching bases. The germline gives CDR1 SQVTM, CDR2 ANQGSEA. CDR3 size: 12 residues. The germline V and J ends were trimmed by 1 base and 4 bases, with 7 bases remaining between them. CDR3 sequence reads: CSVEGGGYGYTF. CDR3 nucleotide sequence: TGCAGCGTTGAAGGTGGGGGCTATGGCTACACCTTC.

This chain uses TRBV7-2 with TRBJ2-5; unclear D gene. Trimming pared 3 bases from V and 9 bases from J, leaving 17 bases between. The CDR3 has 14 residues. The V gene's germline CDR1 is SGHTA and CDR2 FQGNSA. DNA of the CDR3: TGTGCCAGCAGCTTTAAAACGGGCCAAGTGGCCCAGTACTTC. Encoded protein: CASSFKTGQVAQYF.

The rearrangement uses TRBV30 and TRBJ1-6; 7 bases are a match to TRBD1. Germline-derived CDR1 and CDR2 are GTSNPN and SVGIG (reference sequence). CDR3 length equals 14 residues. V shed 4 bases, J shed 5 bases, and the junction held 5 bases outside the gene matches. The CDR3 protein is CAWNEGADNSPLHF. The CDR3 DNA follows: TGTGCCTGGAATGAGGGGGCGGATAATTCACCCCTCCACTTT.

This clone appeared once. The rearrangement joins TRBV7-2 to TRBJ2-1, with D uncertain. Trimming took 5 bases from V and 4 from J, leaving 6 bases between them. The CDR3 runs 12 residues. Per germline, CDR1 SGHTA and CDR2 FQGNSA. The CDR3 sequence is CASSPAYNEQFF. The DNA for the CDR3 is TGTGCCAGCAGCCCAGCGTACAATGAGCAGTTCTTC.

As DNA, the CDR3 is TGTGCCAGCAGTGGGGACCACATCAGCACAGATACGCAGTATTTT. It is translated as CASSGDHISTDTQYF. The chain recombines TRBV2 with TRBJ2-3, with D possibly called TRBD1 or TRBD2 (5 bases each). The V gene's germline CDR1 is SNHLY and CDR2 FYNNEI. The CDR3 contains 15 residues. The V gene lost 4 bases and the J gene lost 0 bases, with 11 bases spanning the gap. The variable domain in full, completed from reference TRBV2 and TRBJ2-3, reads EPEVTQTPSHQVTQMGQEVILRCVPISNHLYFYWYRQILGQKVEFLVSFYNNEISEKSEIFDDQFSVERPDGSNFTLKIRSTKLEDSAMYFCASSGDHISTDTQYFGPGTRLTVL.